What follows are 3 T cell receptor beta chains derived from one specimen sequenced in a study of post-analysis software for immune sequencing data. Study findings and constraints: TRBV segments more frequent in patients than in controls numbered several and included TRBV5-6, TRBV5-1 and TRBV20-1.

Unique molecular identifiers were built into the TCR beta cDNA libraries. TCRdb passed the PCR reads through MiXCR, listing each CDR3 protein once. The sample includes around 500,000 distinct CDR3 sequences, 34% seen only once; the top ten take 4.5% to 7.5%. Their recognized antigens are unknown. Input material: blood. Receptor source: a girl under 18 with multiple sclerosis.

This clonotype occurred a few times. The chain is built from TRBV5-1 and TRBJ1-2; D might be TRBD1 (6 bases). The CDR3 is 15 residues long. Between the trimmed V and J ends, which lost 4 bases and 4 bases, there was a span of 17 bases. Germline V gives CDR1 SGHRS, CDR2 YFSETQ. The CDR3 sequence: CASSGTTGSIYGYTF. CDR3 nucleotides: TGCGCCAGCAGCGGGACGACAGGTTCGATCTATGGCTACACCTTC.

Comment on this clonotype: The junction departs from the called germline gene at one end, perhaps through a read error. CDR3 sequence: CANSADTANYGYTF. CDR3 nucleotide sequence: TGCGCCAACAGCGCCGATACAGCTAACTATGGCTACACCTTC. The V gene is TRBV5-1, the J gene TRBJ1-2; D gene ambiguous. Per the germline V gene, CDR1 is SGHRS and CDR2 is YFSETQ. The CDR3 extends over 14 amino acids.

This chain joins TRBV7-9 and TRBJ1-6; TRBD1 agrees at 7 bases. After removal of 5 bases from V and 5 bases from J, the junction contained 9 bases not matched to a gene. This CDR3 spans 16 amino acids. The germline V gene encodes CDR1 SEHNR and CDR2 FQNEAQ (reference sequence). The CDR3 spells CASSMTGTPHNSPLHF. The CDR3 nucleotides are TGTGCCAGCAGCATGACAGGGACTCCTCATAATTCACCCCTCCACTTT. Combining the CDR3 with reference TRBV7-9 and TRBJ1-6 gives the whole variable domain DTGVSQNPRHKITKRGQNVTFRCDPISEHNRLYWYRQTLGQGPEFLTYFQNEAQLEKSRLLSDRFSAERPKGSFSTLEIQRTEQGDSAMYLCASSMTGTPHNSPLHFGNGTRLTVT.